This T cell receptor beta chain was retrieved from a study of cytomegalovirus exposure and HLA in healthy donors. Study results and limitations: Among the most significant clusters, several appeared linked to common viral pathogens in a later analysis. The study dropped some indistinguishable V segments, TRBV6-2 and TRBV6-3 among them. HLA alleles showed associations with about 17,000 TCR beta sequences in a later analysis, at a 0.05 false discovery rate.

The PCR made use of 60 Vbeta and 13 Jbeta primers. Original data processing: In a later analysis, of 80 million to 90 million unique beta chains, some 10 million appeared in at least two donors. Profiling relied on immunoSEQ multiplex PCR, and the TCRdb table lists in-frame clones only, not all of them. Clonal size and the V and J genes are those of that table, whereas D and trimming came from the DNA. The profile shows approximately 170,000 clones, roughly 73% of them singletons. With regard to this clone: As yet, its antigen is unknown.

CDR1 LNHDA and CDR2 SQIVND come from the germline V gene (reference sequence). The J segment lost 1 base and the V segment lost 0 bases, leaving 5 bases of the junction unmatched. This CDR3 has 18 residues. The rearrangement links TRBV19 to TRBJ2-3; 12 bases agree with TRBD1. The receptor comes from a female donor in good health and CMV-seronegative. Material: PBMCs. The CDR3, as DNA: TGTGCCAGTAGTATAGAAGGGACAGGGGGCTGGGGCACAGATACGCAGTATTTT. Encoded protein: CASSIEGTGGWGTDTQYF.